This T cell receptor (beta chain) was captured by sequencing in a study of blood T cell repertoires in COVID-19. Across the whole study: COVID-19 samples collected from the United States, Italy and Spain covered acute and convalescent phases. Sources were T cells, B-cell-depleted T cells, or PBMCs; the material itself was cDNA or gDNA.

The CDR3 runs 14 residues. The V and J ends lost 1 base and 5 bases respectively, with 11 bases between them. Germline V gives CDR1 SGHVS, CDR2 FQNEAQ. Original data processing: Estimates of nucleated cell counts were drawn from the amplification of reference gene primers. Method: immunoSEQ multiplex PCR; TCRdb's copy keeps in-frame clones and lacks some. V and J calls and clone size are copied from that table; D and trimming were computed from the DNA. This sample carries tens of thousands of clones, about nine tenths of them seen once, and the ten largest clones take nearly 25%. In its sample, this clone was seen once.

The sample taken for sequencing was peripheral blood. The clonotype originates from a man aged 45-65 years with active or convalescent COVID-19. This chain links TRBV7-8 with TRBJ1-1; a weak D match, TRBD1 (5 bases). The CDR3 region is CASSLEVGGTEAFF. CDR3 nucleotide sequence: TGTGCCAGCAGCTTAGAGGTCGGGGGGACTGAAGCTTTCTTT.